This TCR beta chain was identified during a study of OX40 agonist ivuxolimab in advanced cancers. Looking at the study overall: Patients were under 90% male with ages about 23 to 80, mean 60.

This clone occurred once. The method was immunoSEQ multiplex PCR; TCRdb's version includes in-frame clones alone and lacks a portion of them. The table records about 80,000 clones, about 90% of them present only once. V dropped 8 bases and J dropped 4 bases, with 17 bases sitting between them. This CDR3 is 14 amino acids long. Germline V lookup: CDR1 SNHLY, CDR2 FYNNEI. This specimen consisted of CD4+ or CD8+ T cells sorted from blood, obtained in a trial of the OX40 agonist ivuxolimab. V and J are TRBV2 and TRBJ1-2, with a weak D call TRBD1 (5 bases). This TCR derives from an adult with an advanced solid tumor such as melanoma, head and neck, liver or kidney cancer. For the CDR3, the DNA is TGTGCCAGCGGAGGGGCCCCGGGCCCCTATGGCTACACCTTC. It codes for CASGGAPGPYGYTF. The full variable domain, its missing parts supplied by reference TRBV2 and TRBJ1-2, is EPEVTQTPSHQVTQMGQEVILRCVPISNHLYFYWYRQILGQKVEFLVSFYNNEISEKSEIFDDQFSVERPDGSNFTLKIRSTKLEDSAMYFCASGGAPGPYGYTFGSGTRLTVV.